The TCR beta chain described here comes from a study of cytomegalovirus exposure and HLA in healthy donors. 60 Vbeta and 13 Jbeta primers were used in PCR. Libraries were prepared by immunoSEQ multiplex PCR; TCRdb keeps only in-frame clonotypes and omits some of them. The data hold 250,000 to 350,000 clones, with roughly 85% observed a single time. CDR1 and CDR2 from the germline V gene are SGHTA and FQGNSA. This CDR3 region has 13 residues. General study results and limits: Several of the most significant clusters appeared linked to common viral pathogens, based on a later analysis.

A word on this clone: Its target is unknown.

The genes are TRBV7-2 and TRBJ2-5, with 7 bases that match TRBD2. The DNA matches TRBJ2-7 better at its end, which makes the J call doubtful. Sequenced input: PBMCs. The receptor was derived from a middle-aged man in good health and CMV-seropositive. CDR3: CASSQWGGSEQYF. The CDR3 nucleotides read TGTGCCAGCAGCCAGTGGGGGGGATCCGAGCAGTACTTC.